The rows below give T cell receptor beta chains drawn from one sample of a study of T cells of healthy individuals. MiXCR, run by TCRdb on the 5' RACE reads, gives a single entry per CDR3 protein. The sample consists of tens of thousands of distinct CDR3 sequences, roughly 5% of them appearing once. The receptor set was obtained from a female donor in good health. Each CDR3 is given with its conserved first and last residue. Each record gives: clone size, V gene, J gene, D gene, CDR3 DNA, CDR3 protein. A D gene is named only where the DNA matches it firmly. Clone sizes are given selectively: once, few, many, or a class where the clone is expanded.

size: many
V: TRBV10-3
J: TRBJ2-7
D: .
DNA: TGTGCCATCAGTGAGAGTGTGAGGGAGCAGTACTTC
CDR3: CAISESVREQYF

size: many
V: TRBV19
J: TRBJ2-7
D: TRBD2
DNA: TGTGCCAGTAGTAGTTTCCGGGAGGGATCCTACGAGCAGTACTTC
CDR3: CASSSFREGSYEQYF

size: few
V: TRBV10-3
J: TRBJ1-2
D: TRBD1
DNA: TGTGCCATCAGTGCGGGACAGGGGGCCCCTGCTAACTATGGCTACACCTTC
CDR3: CAISAGQGAPANYGYTF

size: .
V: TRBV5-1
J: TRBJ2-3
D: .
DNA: TGCGCCAGCAGCTTGGCCGGGAGCACAGATACGCAGTATTTT
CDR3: CASSLAGSTDTQYF

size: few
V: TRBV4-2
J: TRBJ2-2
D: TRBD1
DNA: TGTGCCAGCAGCCAAGTGGGGACAGGGTCCCACGGGGAGCTGTTTTTT
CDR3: CASSQVGTGSHGELFF

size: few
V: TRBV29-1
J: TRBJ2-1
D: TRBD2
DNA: TGCAGCGTTGGGGGGGAACTAGCGGGAGGGGACAATGAGCAGTTCTTC
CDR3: CSVGGELAGGDNEQFF

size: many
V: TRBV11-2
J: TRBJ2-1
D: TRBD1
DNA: TGTGCCAGCAGCTCCGTCACAGGGGGCCCGTCGAATGAGCAGTTCTTC
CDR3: CASSSVTGGPSNEQFF

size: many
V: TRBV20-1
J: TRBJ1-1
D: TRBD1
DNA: TGCAGTGCTAGGGAAGACAGGGTAACTGAAGCTTTCTTT
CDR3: CSAREDRVTEAFF

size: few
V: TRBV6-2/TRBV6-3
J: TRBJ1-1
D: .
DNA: TGTGCCAGCAGTTACTTCGTGGGAAACACTGAAGCTTTCTTT
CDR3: CASSYFVGNTEAFF

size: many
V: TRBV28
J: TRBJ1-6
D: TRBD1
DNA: TGTGCCAGCAGTTCCGGGACAGGGTATAATTCACCCCTCCACTTT
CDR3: CASSSGTGYNSPLHF

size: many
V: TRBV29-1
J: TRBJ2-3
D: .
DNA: TGCAGCGTCGACGGGTCGGTAGATACGCAGTATTTT
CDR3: CSVDGSVDTQYF

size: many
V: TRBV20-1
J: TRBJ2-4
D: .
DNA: TGCAGTGCTAGAGATCCCAGCGAAACTGGCAAAAACATTCAGTACTTC
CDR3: CSARDPSETGKNIQYF

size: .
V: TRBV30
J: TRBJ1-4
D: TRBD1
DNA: TGTGCCTGGACGTTGACAGGGACTAATGAAAAACTGTTTTTT
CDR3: CAWTLTGTNEKLFF

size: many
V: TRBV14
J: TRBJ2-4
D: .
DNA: TGTGCCAGCAGCCTTTCGAGTCTAGCCAAAAACATTCAGTACTTC
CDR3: CASSLSSLAKNIQYF

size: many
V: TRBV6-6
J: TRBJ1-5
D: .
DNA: TGTGCCAGCAGTTATCGGGAGGCCAATCAGCCCCAGCATTTT
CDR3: CASSYREANQPQHF

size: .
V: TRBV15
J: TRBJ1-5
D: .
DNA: TGTGCCACCAGCACAGCAAGTCTAAGCAATCAGCCCCAGCATTTT
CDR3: CATSTASLSNQPQHF

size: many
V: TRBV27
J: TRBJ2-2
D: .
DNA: TGTGCCAGCCGGGGGGACAGAACGAACACCGGGGAGCTGTTTTTT
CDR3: CASRGDRTNTGELFF

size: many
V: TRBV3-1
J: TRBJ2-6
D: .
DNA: TGTGCCAGCAGCCAGCTGAGGGCCAACGTCCTGACTTTC
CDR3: CASSQLRANVLTF

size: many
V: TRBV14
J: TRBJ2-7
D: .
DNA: TGTGCCAGCAGCCCGGTGGGATGGGGCTACGAGCAGTACTTC
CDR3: CASSPVGWGYEQYF

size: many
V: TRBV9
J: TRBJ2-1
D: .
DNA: TGTGCCAGCAGCGTAGAAACAGGGAATGAGCAGTTCTTC
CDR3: CASSVETGNEQFF

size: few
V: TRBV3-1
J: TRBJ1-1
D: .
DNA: TGTGCCAGCAGCCAATTTTATGGTGAAGCTTTCTTT
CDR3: CASSQFYGEAFF

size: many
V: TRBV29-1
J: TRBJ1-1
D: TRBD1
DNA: TGCAGGGTTACAGGGGAGGACACTGAAGCTTTCTTT
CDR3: CRVTGEDTEAFF

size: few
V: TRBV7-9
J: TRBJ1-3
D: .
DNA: TGTGCCAGCAGCTTACGGGGGCCGGGAAACACCATATATTTT
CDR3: CASSLRGPGNTIYF

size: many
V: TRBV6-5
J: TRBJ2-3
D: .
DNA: TGTGCCAGCAGTTACTCTTTGCGAGATACGCAGTATTTT
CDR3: CASSYSLRDTQYF

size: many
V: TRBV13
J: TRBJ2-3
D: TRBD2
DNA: TGTGCCAGCAGCTTACTAACTAGCGCTAGCACAGATACGCAGTATTTT
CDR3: CASSLLTSASTDTQYF

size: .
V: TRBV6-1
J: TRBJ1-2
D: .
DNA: TGTGCCAGCGGGGCAGACTCTCCCAGTTATGGCTACACCTTC
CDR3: CASGADSPSYGYTF

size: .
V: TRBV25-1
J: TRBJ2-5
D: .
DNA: TGTGCCAGCTCTATTGCGGGTCAAGAGACCCAGTACTTC
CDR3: CASSIAGQETQYF

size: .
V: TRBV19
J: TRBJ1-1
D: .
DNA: TGTGCCAGTAGTAGTCTCGGGACGGGGAACACTGAAGCTTTCTTT
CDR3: CASSSLGTGNTEAFF

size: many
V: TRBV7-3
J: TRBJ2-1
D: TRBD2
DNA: TGTGCCAGCAGCCGGACTAGCGGGAACTACAATGAGCAGTTCTTC
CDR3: CASSRTSGNYNEQFF

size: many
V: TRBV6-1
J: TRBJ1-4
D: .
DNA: TGTGCCAGCAGTGTAAGAAGCCGGGACACTGAAAAACTGTTTTTT
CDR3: CASSVRSRDTEKLFF

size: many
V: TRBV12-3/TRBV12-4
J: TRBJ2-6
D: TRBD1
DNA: TGTGCCAGCAGAACCAGGGGGTCCAACGTCCTGACTTTC
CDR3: CASRTRGSNVLTF

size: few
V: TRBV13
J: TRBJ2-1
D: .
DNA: TGTGCCGCCTCCGAGGGGAGGCGACCTTACAATGAGCAGTTCTTC
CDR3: CAASEGRRPYNEQFF

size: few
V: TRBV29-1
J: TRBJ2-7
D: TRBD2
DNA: TGCAGCGTCCGCGACTCTAGCGGGAAGGGGTCCTACGAGCAGTACTTC
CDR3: CSVRDSSGKGSYEQYF

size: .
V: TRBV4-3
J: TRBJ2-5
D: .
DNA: TGCGCCAGCAGCCATGGGAGGAGAGGGCTAGAGACCCAGTACTTC
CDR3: CASSHGRRGLETQYF

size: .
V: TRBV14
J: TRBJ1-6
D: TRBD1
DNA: TGTGCCAGCAGCCGGGGACAGGGATATAATTCACCCCTCCACTTT
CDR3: CASSRGQGYNSPLHF

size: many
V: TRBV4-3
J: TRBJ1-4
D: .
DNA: TGCGCCAGCAGCCAAGATGCGGGAGAGGAGCATGGGGAAAAACTGTTTTTT
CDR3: CASSQDAGEEHGEKLFF

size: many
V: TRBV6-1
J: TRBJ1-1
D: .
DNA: TGTGCCAGCACCCCAGCGCAGCCTGAAGCTTTCTTT
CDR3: CASTPAQPEAFF

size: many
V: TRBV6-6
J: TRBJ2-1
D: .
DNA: TGTGCCAGTGAGGACTCTCGATACAATGAGCAGTTCTTC
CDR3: CASEDSRYNEQFF

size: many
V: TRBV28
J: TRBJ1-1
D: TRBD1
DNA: TGTGCCAGCAGTACTTTACAGGGGGGCACTGAAGCTTTCTTT
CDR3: CASSTLQGGTEAFF

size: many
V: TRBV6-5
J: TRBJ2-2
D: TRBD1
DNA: TGTGCCAGCAGTTACGACAGGGCCCCCGGGGAGCTGTTTTTT
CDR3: CASSYDRAPGELFF

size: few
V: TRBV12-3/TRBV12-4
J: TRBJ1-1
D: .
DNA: TGTGCCAGCAGGCTTCCGGGACTCAAAGCTTTCTTT
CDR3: CASRLPGLKAFF

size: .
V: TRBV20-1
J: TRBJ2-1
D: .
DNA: TGCAGTGCTAGCGAGGGGGTGAATGAGCAGTTCTTC
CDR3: CSASEGVNEQFF

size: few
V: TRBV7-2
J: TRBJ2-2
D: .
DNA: TGTGCCAGCAGCCCCCTGCCCGGGGAGCTGTTTTTT
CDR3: CASSPLPGELFF

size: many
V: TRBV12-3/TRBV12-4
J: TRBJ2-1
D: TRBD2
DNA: TGTGCCAGCAGTTTAGTGCGGGAGAGGCGGTTCTTC
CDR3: CASSLVRERRFF

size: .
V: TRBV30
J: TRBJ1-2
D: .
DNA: TGTGCCTGGAGTGTTCACGACCCTAACTATGGCTACACCTTC
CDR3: CAWSVHDPNYGYTF

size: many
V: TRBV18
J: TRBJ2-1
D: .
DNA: TGTGCCAGCTCACCACCGGGGGGAAATGAGCAGTTCTTC
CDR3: CASSPPGGNEQFF

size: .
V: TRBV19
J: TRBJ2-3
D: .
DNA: TGTGCCAGTCGACAGAGTGGAGATACGCAGTATTTT
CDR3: CASRQSGDTQYF

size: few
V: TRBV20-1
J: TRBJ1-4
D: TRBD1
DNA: TGCAGTTCCGGGACAGGGAGTGAAAAACTGTTTTTT
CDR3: CSSGTGSEKLFF

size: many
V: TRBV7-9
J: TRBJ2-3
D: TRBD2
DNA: TGTGCCAGCAGCTCGCCACTAGCGGGCACAGATACGCAGTATTTT
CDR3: CASSSPLAGTDTQYF

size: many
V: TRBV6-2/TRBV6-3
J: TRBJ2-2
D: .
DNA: TGTGCCACCGCGAGGGGGTCCAAAATAGGAAACACCGGGGAGCTGTTTTTT
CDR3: CATARGSKIGNTGELFF

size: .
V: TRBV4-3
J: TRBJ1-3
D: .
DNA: TGCGCCAGCAGCCAAGCGACAGCTCCTGGAAACACCATATATTTT
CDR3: CASSQATAPGNTIYF

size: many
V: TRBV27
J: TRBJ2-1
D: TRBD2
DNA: TGTGCCAGCAGTCCTTCCGGGACTAGTACTTGGAATGAGCAGTTCTTC
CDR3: CASSPSGTSTWNEQFF

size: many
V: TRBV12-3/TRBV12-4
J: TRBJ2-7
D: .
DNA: TGTGCCAGCAGTTTTGGCAGGGGCCGCGAGCAGTACTTC
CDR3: CASSFGRGREQYF

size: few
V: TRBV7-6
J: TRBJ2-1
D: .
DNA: TGTGCCAGCAGCTTAGCTAGCGACGCCGCTGGCATTTTAGGTGAGCAGTTCTTC
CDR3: CASSLASDAAGILGEQFF

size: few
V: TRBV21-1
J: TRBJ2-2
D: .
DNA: TGTGCCAGCAGCAGGGGGGAGCTGTTTTTT
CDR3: CASSRGELFF

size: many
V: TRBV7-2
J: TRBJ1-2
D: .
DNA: TGTGCCAGCAGCTTAAGATTCCGGGCAGGCCAGAACTATGGCTACACCTTC
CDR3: CASSLRFRAGQNYGYTF

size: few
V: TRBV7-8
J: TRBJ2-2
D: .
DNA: TGTGCCAGCAGCTTAGCCGGGGGCCCTTATGGGTCCGGGGAGCTGTTTTTT
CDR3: CASSLAGGPYGSGELFF